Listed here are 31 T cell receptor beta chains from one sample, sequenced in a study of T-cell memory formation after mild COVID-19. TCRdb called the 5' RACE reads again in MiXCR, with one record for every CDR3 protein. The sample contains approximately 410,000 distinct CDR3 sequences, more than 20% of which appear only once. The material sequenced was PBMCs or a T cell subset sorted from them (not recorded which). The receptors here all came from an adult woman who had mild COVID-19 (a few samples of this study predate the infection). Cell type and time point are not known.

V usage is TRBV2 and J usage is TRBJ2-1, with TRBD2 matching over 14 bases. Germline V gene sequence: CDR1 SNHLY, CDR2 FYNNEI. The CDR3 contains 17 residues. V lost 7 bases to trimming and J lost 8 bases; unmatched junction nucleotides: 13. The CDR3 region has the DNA TGTGCCAGCATCGAGAAGAGACTAGCGGGGGGGCTAGATGAGCAGTTCTTC. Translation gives CASIEKRLAGGLDEQFF.

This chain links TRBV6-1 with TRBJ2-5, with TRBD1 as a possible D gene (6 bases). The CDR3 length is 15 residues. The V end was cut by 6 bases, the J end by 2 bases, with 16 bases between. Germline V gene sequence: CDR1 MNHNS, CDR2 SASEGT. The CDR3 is CASRPGLQGQETQYF. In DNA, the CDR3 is TGTGCCAGCAGGCCCGGCCTACAGGGACAAGAGACCCAGTACTTC.

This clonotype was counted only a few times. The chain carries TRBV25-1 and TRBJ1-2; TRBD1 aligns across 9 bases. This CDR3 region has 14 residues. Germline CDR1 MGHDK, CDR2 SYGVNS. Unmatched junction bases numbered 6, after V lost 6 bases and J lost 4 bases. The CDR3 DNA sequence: TGTGCCAGCAGGGGACAGGGCAATCTCTATGGCTACACCTTC. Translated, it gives CASRGQGNLYGYTF.

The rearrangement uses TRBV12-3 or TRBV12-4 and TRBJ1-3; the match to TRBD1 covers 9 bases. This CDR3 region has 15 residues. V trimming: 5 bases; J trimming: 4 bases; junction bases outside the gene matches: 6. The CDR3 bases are TGTGCCAGCAGTCTACAGGGGGCGCGCGGAAACACCATATATTTT. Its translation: CASSLQGARGNTIYF.

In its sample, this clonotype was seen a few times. The CDR3 DNA sequence: TGCGCCAGCAGACTATTCGCCTCAGGGGCCCGTGATGAAAAACTGTTTTTT. This codes for CASRLFASGARDEKLFF. The chain joins TRBV4-1 to TRBJ1-4; D perhaps matches TRBD1 (6 bases). CDR1 and CDR2 (germline): MGHRA, YSYEKL. This CDR3 has 17 amino acids. V lost 6 bases to trimming and J lost 6 bases, with 23 bases between them.

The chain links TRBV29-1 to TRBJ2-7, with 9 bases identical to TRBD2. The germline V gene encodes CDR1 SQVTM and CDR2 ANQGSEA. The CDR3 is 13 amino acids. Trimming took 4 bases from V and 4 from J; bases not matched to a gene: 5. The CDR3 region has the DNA TGCAGCGTTGGGGCTAGCGGGGTTTACGAGCAGTACTTC. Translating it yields CSVGASGVYEQYF.

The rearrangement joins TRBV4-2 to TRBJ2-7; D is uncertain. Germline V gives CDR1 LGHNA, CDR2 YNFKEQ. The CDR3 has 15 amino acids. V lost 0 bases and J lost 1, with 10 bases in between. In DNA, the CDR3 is TGTGCCAGCAGCCAAGATCAGGCGGAGTCCTACGAGCAGTACTTC. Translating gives CASSQDQAESYEQYF.

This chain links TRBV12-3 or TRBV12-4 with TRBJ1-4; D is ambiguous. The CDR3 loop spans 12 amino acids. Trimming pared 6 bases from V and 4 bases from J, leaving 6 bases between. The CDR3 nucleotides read TGTGCCAGCAGGCTACTTAATGAAAAACTGTTTTTT. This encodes CASRLLNEKLFF.

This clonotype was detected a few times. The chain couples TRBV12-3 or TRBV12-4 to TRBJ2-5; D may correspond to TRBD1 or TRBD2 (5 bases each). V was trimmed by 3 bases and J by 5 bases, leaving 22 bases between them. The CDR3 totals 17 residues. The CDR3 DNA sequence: TGTGCCAGCAGTTTCTTACCGGGACCTAGATCGGGGGAGACCCAGTACTTC. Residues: CASSFLPGPRSGETQYF.

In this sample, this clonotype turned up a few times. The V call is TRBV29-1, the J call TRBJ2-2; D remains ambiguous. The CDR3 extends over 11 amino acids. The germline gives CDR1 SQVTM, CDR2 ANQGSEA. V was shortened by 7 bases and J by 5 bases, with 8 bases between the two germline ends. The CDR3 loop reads CSAQRTGELFF. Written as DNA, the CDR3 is TGCAGCGCCCAGAGGACCGGGGAGCTGTTTTTT.

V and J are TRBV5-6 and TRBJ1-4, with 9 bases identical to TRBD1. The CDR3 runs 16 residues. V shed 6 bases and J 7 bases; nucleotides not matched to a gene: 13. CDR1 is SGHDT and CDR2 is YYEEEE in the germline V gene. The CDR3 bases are TGTGCCAGCAAGGAACAGGGGGCTGGGGTTGGTGAAAAACTGTTTTTT. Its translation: CASKEQGAGVGEKLFF.

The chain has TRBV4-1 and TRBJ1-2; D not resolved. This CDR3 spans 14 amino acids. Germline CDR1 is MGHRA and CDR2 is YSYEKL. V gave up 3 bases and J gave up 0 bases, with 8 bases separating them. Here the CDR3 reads CASSHPTSNYGYTF. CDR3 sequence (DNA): TGCGCCAGCAGCCACCCGACCTCTAACTATGGCTACACCTTC.

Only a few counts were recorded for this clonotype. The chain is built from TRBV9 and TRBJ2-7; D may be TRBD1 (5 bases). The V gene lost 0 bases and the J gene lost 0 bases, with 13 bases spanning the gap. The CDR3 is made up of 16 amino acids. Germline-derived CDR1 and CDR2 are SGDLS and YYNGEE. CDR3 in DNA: TGTGCCAGCAGCGTAGAGGCAGGGTCGGGCTCCTACGAGCAGTACTTC. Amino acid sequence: CASSVEAGSGSYEQYF.

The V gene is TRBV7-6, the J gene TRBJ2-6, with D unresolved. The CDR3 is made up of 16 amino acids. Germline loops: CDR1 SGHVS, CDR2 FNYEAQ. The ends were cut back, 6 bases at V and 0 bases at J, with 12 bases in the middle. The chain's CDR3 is CASRPSPSSGANVLTF. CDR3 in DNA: TGTGCCAGCAGGCCCAGTCCAAGCTCTGGGGCCAACGTCCTGACTTTC.

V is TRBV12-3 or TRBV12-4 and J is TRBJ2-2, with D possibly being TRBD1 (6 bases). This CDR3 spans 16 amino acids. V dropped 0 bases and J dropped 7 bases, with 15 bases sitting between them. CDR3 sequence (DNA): TGTGCCAGCAGTTTAGCGCTGGCAGGGGTTGTCGGGGAGCTGTTTTTT. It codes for CASSLALAGVVGELFF.

This chain's CDR3 is CATSGLAGVGTGELFF. CDR3 sequence (DNA): TGTGCCACCAGCGGACTAGCGGGAGTAGGCACCGGGGAGCTGTTTTTT. This chain uses TRBV15 with TRBJ2-2; the match to TRBD2 covers 13 bases. The CDR3 is made up of 16 amino acids. Trimming took 5 bases from V and 4 from J; bases not matched to a gene: 4. The germline CDR1 and CDR2 sequences are LNHNV and YYDKDF (reference sequence).

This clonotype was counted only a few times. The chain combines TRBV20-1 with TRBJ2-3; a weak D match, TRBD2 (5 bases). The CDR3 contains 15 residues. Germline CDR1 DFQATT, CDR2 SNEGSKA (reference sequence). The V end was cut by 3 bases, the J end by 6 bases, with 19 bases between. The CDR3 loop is CSASHGSHRTDTQYF. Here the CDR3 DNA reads TGCAGTGCTAGTCATGGGAGTCATCGTACGGATACGCAGTATTTT.

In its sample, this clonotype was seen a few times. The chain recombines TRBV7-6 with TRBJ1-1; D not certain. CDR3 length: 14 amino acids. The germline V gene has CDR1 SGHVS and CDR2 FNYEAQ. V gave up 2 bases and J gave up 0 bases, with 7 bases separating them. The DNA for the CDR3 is TGTGCCAGCAGCTTACAGGAGGTGAACACTGAAGCTTTCTTT. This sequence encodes CASSLQEVNTEAFF.

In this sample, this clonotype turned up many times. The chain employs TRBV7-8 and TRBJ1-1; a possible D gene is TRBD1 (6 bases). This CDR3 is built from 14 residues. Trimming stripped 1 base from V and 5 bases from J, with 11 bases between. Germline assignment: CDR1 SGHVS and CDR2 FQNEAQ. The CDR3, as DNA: TGTGCCAGCAGCTTAGAGCAGGGGCGGACTGAAGCTTTCTTT. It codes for CASSLEQGRTEAFF.

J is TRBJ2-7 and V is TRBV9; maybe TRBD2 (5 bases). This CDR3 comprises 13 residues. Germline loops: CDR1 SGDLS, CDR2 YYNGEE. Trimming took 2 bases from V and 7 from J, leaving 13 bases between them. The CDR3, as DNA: TGTGCCAGCAGCGTGGACTTTTTCGGGGAGCAGTACTTC. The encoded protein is CASSVDFFGEQYF.

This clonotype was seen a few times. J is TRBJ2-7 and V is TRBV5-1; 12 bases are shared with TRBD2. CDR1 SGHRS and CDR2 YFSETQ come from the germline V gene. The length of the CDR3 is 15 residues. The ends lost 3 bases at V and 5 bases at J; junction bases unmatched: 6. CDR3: CASSSTSGGSNEQYF. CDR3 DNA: TGCGCCAGCAGCTCGACTAGCGGGGGAAGCAACGAGCAGTACTTC.

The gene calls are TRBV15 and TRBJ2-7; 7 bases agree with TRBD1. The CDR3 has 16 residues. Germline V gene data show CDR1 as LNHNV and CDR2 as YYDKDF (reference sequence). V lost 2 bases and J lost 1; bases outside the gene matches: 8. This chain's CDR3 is CATSRPRQGVSYEQYF. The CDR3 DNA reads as TGTGCCACCAGCAGACCCCGACAGGGAGTATCCTACGAGCAGTACTTC.

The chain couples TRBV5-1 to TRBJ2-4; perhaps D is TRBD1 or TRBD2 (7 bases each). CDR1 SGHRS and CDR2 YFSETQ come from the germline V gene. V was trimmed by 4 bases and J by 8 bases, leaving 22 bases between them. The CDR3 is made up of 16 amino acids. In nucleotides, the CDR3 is TGCGCCAGCAGCCGCGACGGGACAGTCCGGGGGGACATTCAGTACTTC. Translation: CASSRDGTVRGDIQYF.

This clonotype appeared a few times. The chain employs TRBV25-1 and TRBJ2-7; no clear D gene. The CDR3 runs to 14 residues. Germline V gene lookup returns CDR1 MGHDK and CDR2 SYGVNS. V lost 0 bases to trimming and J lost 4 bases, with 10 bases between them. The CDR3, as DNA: TGTGCCAGCAGTGAATATCTTGGCGGTTACGAGCAGTACTTC. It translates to CASSEYLGGYEQYF.

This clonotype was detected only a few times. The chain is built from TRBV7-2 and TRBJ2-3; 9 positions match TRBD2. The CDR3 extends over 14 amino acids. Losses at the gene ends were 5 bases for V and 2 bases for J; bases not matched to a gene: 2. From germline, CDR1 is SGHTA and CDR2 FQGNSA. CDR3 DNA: TGTGCCAGCAGCCAGGGACTAGCCACAGATACGCAGTATTTT. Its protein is CASSQGLATDTQYF. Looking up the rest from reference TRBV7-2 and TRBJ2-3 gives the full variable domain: GAGVSQSPSNKVTEKGKDVELRCDPISGHTALYWYRQSLGQGLEFLIYFQGNSAPDKSGLPSDRFSAERTGGSVSTLTIQRTQQEDSAVYLCASSQGLATDTQYFGPGTRLTVL.

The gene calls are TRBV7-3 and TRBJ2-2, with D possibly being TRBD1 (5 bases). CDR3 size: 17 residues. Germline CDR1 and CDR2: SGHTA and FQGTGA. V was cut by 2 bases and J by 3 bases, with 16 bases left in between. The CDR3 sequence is CASSLFETVGDTGELFF. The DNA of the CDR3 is TGTGCCAGCAGCTTATTCGAGACAGTTGGTGACACCGGGGAGCTGTTTTTT.

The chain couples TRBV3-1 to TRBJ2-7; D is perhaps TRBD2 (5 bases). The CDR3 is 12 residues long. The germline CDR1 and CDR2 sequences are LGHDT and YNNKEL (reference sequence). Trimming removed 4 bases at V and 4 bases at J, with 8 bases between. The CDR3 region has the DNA TGTGCCAGCAGCCGACTACAGTACGAGCAGTACTTC. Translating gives CASSRLQYEQYF.

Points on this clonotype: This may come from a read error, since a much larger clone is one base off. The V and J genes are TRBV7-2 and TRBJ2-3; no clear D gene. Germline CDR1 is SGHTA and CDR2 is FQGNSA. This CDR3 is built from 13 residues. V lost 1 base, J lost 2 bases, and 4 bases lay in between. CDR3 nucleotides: TGTGCCAGCAGCTTAGTTGACACAGATACGCAGTATTTT. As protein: CASSLVDTDTQYF.

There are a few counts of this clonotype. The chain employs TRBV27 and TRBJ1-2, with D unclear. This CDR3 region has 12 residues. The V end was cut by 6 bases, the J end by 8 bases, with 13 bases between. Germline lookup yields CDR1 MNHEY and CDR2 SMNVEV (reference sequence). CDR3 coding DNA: TGTGCCAGCAGAGAAGGTCTGGGGGGCTACACCTTC. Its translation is CASREGLGGYTF.

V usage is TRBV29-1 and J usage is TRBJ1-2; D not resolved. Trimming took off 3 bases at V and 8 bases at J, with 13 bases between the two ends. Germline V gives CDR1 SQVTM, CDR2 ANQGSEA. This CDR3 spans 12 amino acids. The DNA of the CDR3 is TGCAGCGTTGAGCCCACCCCCAAAGGCTACACCTTC. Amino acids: CSVEPTPKGYTF. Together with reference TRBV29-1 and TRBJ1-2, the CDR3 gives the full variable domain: SAVISQKPSRDICQRGTSLTIQCQVDSQVTMMFWYRQQPGQSLTLIATANQGSEATYESGFVIDKFPISRPNLTFSTLTVSNMSPEDSSIYLCSVEPTPKGYTFGSGTRLTVV.

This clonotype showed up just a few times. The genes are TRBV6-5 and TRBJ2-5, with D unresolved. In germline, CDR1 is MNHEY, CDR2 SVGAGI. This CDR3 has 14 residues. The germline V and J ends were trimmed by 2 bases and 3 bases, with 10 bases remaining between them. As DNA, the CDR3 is TGTGCCAGCAGTTACATACAGAAGAAAGAGACCCAGTACTTC. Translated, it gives CASSYIQKKETQYF.